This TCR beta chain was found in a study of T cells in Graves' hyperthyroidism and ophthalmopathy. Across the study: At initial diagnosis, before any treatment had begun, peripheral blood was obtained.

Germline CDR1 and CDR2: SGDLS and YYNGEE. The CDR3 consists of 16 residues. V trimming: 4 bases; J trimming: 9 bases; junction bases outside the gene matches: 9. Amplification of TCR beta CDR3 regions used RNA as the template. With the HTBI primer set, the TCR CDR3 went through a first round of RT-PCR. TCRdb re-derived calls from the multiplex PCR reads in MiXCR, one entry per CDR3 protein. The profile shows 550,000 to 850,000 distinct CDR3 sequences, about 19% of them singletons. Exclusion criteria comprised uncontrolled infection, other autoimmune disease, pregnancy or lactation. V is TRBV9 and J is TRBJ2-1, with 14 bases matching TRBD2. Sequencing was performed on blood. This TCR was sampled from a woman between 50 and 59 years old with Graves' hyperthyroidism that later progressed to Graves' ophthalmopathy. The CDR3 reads CASSPPGLAGEGEQFF. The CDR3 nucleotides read TGTGCCAGCAGCCCTCCGGGACTAGCGGGGGAGGGTGAGCAGTTCTTC.